This T cell receptor (beta chain) was captured in a study of T-cell memory formation after mild COVID-19. This clonotype was seen many times. Antigen specificity is unknown. J lost 13 bases, V lost 1 base, and 6 bases had no gene match. The CDR3 is 13 residues long. The germline CDR1 and CDR2 sequences are SEHNR and FQNEAQ (reference sequence). TCRdb reanalysed the 5' RACE reads using MiXCR and keeps one entry per CDR3 protein. The data contain some 320,000 distinct CDR3 sequences, roughly an eighth of them singletons. Study findings and constraints: Mainly in CM and EM were contracting CD4+ clones; CD8+ were in EMRA.

The sequenced sample consisted of PBMCs or a T cell subset sorted from them (not recorded which). The chain combines TRBV7-9 with TRBJ2-7; 11 positions agree with TRBD2. The clonotype originates from a man between 18 and 29 years old who had mild COVID-19 (a few samples of this study predate the infection). Cell type and time point are not known. This CDR3 is CASSLGQGLAAYF. The CDR3 nucleotides read TGTGCCAGCAGCTTAGGACAGGGACTAGCGGCTTACTTC.